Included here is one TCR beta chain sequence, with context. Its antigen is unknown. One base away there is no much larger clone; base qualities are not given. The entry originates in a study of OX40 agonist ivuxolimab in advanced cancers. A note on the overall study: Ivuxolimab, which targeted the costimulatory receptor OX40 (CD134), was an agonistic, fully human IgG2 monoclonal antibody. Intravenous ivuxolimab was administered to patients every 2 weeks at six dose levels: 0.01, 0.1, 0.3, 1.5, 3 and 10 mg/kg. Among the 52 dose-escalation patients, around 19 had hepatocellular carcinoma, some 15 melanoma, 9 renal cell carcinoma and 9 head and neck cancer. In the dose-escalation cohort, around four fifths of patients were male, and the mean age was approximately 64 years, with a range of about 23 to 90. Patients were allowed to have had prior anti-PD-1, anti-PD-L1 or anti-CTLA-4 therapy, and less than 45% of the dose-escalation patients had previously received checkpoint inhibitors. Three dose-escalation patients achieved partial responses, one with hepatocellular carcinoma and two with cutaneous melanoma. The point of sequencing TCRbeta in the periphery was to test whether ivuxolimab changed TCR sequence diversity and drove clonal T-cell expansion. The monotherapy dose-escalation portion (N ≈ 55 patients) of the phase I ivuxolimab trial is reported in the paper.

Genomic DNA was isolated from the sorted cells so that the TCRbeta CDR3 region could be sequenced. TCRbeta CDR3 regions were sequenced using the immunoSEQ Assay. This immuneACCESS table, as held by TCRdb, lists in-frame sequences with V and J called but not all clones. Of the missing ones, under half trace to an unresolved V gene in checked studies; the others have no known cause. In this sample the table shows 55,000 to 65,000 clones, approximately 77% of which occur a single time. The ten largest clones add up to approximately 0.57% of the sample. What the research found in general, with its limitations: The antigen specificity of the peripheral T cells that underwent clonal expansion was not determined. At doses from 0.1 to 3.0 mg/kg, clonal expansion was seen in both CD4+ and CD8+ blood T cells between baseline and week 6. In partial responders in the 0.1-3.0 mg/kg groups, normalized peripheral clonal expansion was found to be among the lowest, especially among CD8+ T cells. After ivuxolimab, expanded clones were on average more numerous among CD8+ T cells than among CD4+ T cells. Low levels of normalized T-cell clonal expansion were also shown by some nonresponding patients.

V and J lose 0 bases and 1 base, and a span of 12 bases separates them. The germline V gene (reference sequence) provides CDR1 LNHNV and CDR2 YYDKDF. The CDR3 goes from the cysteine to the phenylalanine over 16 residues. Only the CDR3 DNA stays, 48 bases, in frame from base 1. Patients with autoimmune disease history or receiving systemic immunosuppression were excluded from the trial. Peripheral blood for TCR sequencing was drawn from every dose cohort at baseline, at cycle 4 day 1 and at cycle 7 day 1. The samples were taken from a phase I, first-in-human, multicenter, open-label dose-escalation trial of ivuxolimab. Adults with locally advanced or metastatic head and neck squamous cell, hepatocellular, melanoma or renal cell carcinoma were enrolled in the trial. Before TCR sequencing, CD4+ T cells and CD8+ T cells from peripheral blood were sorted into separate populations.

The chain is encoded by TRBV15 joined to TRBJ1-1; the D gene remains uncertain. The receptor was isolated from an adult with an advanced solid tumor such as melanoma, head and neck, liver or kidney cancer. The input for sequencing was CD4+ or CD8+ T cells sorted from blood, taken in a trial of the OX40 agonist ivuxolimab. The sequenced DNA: TGTGCCACCAGCAGAGATCATGAGGGCACGAACACTGAAGCTTTCTTT. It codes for CATSRDHEGTNTEAFF.